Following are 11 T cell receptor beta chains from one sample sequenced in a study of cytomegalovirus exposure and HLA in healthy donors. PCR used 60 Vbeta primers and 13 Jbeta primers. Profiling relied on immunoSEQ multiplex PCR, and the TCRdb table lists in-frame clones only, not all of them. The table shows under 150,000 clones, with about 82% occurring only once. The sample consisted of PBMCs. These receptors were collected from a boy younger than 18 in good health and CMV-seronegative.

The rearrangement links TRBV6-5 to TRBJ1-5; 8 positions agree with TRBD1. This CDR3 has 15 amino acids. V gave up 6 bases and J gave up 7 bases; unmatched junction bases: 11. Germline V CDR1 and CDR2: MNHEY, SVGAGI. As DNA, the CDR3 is TGTGCCAGCAGACCTACAGGGGGGATGAGCCAGCCCCAGCATTTT. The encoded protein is CASRPTGGMSQPQHF.

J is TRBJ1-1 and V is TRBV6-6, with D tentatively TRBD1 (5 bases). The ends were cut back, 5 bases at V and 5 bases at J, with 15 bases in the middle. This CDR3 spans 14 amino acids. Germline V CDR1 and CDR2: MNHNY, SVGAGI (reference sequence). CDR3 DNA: TGTGCCAGCAGTCCCCCAGGCAGGGTAACTGAAGCTTTCTTT. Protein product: CASSPPGRVTEAFF.

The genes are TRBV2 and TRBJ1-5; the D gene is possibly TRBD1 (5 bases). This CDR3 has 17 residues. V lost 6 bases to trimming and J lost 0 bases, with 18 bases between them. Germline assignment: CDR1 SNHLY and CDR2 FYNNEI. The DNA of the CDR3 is TGTGCCAGCAGCCCCCTAGGGGCAGGTTATAGCAATCAGCCCCAGCATTTT. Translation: CASSPLGAGYSNQPQHF.

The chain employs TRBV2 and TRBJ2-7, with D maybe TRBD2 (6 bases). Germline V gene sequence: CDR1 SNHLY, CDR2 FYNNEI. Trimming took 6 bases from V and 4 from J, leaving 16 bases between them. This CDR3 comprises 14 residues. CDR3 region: CASSVVEGSYEQYF. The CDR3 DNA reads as TGTGCCAGCAGCGTCGTGGAGGGATCGTACGAGCAGTACTTC.

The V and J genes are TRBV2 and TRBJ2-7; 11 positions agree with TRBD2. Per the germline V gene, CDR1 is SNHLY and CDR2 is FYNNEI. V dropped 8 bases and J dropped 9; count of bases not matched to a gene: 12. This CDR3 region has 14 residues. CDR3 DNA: TGTGCCAGCCACAGGGTAGCGGGAGGGATGGGGCAGTACTTC. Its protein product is CASHRVAGGMGQYF.

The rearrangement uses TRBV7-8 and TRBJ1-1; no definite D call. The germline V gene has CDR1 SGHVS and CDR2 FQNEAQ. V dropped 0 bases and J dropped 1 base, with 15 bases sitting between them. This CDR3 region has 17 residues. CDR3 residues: CASSLAALDFGNTEAFF. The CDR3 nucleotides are TGTGCCAGCAGCTTAGCGGCCCTTGACTTTGGGAACACTGAAGCTTTCTTT.

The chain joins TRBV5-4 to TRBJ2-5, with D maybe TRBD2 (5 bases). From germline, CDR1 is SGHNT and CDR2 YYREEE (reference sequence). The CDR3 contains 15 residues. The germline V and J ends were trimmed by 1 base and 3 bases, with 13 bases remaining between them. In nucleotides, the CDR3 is TGTGCCAGCAGCTTGAGTGGGAGTGGAGAAGAGACCCAGTACTTC. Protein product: CASSLSGSGEETQYF. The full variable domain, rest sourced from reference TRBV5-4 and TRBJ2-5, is ETGVTQSPTHLIKTRGQQVTLRCSSQSGHNTVSWYQQALGQGPQFIFQYYREEENGRGNFPPRFSGLQFPNYSSELNVNALELDDSALYLCASSLSGSGEETQYFGPGTRLLVL.

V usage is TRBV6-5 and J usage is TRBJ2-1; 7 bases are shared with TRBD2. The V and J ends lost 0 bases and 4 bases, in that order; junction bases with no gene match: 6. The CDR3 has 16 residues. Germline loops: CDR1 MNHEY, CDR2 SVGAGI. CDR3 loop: CASSYSAREAYNEQFF. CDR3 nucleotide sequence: TGTGCCAGCAGTTACTCGGCCCGGGAGGCATACAATGAGCAGTTCTTC.

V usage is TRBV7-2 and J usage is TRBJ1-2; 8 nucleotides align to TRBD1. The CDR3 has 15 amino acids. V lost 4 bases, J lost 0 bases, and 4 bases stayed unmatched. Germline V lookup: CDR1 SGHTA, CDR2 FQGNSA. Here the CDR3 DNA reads TGTGCCAGCAGCTCCTCAGGGGGCCCTAACTATGGCTACACCTTC. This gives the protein CASSSSGGPNYGYTF.

This CDR3 is CASSFGSGRAYNEQFF. The CDR3 nucleotides read TGTGCCAGCAGCTTCGGGAGCGGGAGGGCCTACAATGAGCAGTTCTTC. The chain links TRBV5-4 to TRBJ2-1; 10 bases map to TRBD2. J gave up 2 bases and V 2 bases, and 4 bases lay outside the gene matches. Germline CDR1 SGHNT, CDR2 YYREEE (reference sequence). The CDR3 totals 16 residues. The complete variable domain, with remaining parts taken from reference TRBV5-4 and TRBJ2-1, reads ETGVTQSPTHLIKTRGQQVTLRCSSQSGHNTVSWYQQALGQGPQFIFQYYREEENGRGNFPPRFSGLQFPNYSSELNVNALELDDSALYLCASSFGSGRAYNEQFFGPGTRLTVL.

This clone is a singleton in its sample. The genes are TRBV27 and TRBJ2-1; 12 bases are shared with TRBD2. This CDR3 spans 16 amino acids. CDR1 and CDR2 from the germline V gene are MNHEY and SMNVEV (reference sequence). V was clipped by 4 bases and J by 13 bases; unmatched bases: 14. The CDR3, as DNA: TGTGCCAGCAGTTCACGGGGACAGGCTAGCGGGAGGGACCAGTTCTTC. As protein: CASSSRGQASGRDQFF.